Sequencing of this T cell receptor beta chain was carried out in a study of tumor-infiltrating lymphocytes in primary liver carcinoma. Study overall: Subjects presented with primary liver carcinoma managed by surgical resection. The patients, men and women alike, were aged 30 to 69 years. Sequenced samples came back with roughly 3.5 to 7.5 million productive TCRbeta reads, and the counts looked alike across tissue types. Study conclusions and caveats: Tumor-blood pairs (like tumor-adjacent pairs) overlapped less than tumor region pairs did.

The V end lost 6 bases, the J end lost 2 bases, and 20 bases lay between the germline ends. Germline V lookup: CDR1 MGHRA, CDR2 YSYEKL. This CDR3 is built from 16 residues. Extraction also yielded germline DNA, while blood RNA was obtained from unsorted whole blood. Remarks on this clonotype: Its specificity is unknown.

Researchers generated TCR beta cDNA from approximately 0.55 ug of total RNA, relying on a constant-region primer. Slightly modified ARM-PCR, run as three nested multiplex PCR rounds, produced the TCR beta libraries. With TRBV1-TRBV30 forward primers and a C-beta reverse primer, the first two PCR rounds were run for 10 to 11 cycles each. One entry per CDR3 protein, called by TCRdb with MiXCR from the multiplex PCR reads. The data contain about 320,000 distinct CDR3 sequences, approximately 58% of them singletons. This clonotype was obtained from a woman aged 25 to 45 with primary liver carcinoma and hepatitis B virus infection. V and J are TRBV4-1 and TRBJ2-7; no clear D gene. The sample taken for sequencing was peripheral blood. The CDR3 DNA reads as TGCGCCAGCAGACGGTTGGGATTAGCTGAAACCTACGAGCAGTACTTC. It codes for CASRRLGLAETYEQYF.